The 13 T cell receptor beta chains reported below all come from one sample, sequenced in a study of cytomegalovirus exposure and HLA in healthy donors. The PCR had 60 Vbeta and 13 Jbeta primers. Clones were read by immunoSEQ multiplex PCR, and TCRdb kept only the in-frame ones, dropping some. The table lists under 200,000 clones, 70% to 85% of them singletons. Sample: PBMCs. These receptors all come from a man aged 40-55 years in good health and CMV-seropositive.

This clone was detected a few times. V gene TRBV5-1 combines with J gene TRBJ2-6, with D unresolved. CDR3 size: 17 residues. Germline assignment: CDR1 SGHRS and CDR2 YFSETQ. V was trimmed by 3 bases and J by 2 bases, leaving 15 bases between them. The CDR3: CASSWSGELTGANVLTF. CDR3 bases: TGCGCCAGCAGCTGGTCAGGTGAACTGACTGGGGCCAACGTCCTGACTTTC.

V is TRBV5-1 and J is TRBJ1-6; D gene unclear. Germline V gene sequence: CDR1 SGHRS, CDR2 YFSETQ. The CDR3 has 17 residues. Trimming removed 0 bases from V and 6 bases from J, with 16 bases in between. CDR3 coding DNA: TGCGCCAGCAGCTTGGTATCGGGGATCGGTACTAATTCACCCCTCCACTTT. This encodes CASSLVSGIGTNSPLHF.

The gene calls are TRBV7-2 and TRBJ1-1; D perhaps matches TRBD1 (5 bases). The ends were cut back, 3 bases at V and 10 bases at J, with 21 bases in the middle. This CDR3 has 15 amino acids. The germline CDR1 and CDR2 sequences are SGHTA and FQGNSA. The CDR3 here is CASSLDITGVSGAFF. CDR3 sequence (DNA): TGTGCCAGCAGCTTGGACATCACAGGAGTCTCGGGAGCTTTCTTT.

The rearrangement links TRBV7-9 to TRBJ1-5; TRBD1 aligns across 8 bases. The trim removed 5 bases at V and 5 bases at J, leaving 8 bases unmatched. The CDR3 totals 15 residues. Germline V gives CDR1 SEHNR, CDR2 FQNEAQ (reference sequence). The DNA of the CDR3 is TGTGCCAGCAGCGCCACCGGGACAGGCTATCAGCCCCAGCATTTT. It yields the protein CASSATGTGYQPQHF.

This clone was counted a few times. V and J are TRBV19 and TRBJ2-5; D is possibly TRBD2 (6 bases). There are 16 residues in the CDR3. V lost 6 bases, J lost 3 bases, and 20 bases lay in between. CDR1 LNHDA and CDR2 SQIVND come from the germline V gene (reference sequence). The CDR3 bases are TGTGCCAGTAGGGGCATGGTGGGGAGGAAGGAAGAGACCCAGTACTTC. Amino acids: CASRGMVGRKEETQYF.

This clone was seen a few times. CDR3 coding DNA: TGTGCCAGCAGTCCCGGACGGGGGTTCTCCTACGAGCAGTACTTC. Amino acid sequence: CASSPGRGFSYEQYF. The genes are TRBV6-6 and TRBJ2-7; D might be TRBD2 (6 bases). Germline CDR1 and CDR2: MNHNY and SVGAGI (reference sequence). V lost 5 bases, J lost 0 bases, and 14 bases lay in between. The CDR3 extends over 15 amino acids.

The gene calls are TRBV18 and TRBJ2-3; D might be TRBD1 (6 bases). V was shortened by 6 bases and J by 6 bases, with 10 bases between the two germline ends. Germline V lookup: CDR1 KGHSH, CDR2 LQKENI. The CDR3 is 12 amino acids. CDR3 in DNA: TGTGCCAGCTCTTTTAGGGGGGATACGCAGTATTTT. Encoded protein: CASSFRGDTQYF. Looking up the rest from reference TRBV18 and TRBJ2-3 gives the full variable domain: NAGVMQNPRHLVRRRGQEARLRCSPMKGHSHVYWYRQLPEEGLKFMVYLQKENIIDESGMPKERFSAEFPKEGPSILRIQQVVRGDSAAYFCASSFRGDTQYFGPGTRLTVL.

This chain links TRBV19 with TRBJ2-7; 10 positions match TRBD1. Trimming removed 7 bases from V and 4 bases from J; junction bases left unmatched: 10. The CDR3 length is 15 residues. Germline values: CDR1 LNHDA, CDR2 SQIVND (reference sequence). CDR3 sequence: CASTPTGGAGYEQYF. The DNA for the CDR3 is TGTGCCAGTACCCCGACAGGGGGCGCCGGGTACGAGCAGTACTTC.

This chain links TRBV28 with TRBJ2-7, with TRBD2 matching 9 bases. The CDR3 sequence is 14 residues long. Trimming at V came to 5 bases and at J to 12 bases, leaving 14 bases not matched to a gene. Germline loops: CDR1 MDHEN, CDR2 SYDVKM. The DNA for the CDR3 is TGTGCCAGCAGTCAAGGGACTAGCACACTCAAGCCGTACTTC. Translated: CASSQGTSTLKPYF.

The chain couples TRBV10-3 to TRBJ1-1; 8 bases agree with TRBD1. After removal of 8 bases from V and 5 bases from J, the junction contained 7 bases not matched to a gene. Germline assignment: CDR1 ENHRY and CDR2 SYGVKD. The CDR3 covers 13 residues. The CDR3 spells CAISGTGPTEAFF. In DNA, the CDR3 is TGTGCCATCTCTGGGACAGGTCCGACTGAAGCTTTCTTT.

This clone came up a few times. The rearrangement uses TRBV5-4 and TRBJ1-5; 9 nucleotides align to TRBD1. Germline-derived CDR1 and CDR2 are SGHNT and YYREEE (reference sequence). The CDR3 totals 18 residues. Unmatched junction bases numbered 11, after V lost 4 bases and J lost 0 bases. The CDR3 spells CASSLQGALVYSNQPQHF. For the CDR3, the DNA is TGTGCCAGCAGCCTACAGGGGGCGCTTGTATATAGCAATCAGCCCCAGCATTTT.

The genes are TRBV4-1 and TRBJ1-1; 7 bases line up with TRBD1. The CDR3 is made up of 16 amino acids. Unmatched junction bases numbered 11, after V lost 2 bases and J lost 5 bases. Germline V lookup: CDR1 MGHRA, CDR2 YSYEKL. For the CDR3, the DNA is TGCGCCAGCAGCCAAACCCCTGACAGGGAGTGGACTGAAGCTTTCTTT. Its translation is CASSQTPDREWTEAFF.

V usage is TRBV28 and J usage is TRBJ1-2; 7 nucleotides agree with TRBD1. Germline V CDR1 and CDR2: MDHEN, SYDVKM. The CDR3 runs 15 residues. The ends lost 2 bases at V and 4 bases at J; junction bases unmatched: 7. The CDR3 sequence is CASSLAEQGLYGYTF. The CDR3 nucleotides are TGTGCCAGCAGTTTAGCCGAACAGGGGCTCTATGGCTACACCTTC.